This T cell receptor beta chain was captured by sequencing in a study of cytomegalovirus exposure and HLA in healthy donors. In germline, CDR1 is LNHDA, CDR2 SQIVND (reference sequence). This CDR3 region has 13 residues. Trimming removed 5 bases at V and 11 bases at J, with 13 bases between. Researchers ran the PCR with 60 Vbeta and 13 Jbeta primers. Assay used: immunoSEQ multiplex PCR; TCRdb lists only in-frame clones, some missing. The sample consists of approximately 150,000 clones, 77% of them appearing once. The chain is built from TRBV19 and TRBJ1-6, with D perhaps matching TRBD1 (5 bases). The material sequenced was PBMCs. The receptor comes from a woman in her thirties or forties in good health and CMV-seropositive. The CDR3 DNA is TGTGCCAGTAGTGGGCAGGGTGGTACACCCCTCCACTTT. It codes for CASSGQGGTPLHF.